The 5 T cell receptor beta chains below all came from one sample that was sequenced in a study of cytomegalovirus exposure and HLA in healthy donors. Both 60 Vbeta primers and 13 Jbeta primers went into the PCR. Repertoires were generated with immunoSEQ multiplex PCR, while TCRdb's copy carries only in-frame clones and drops some. This sample has 150,000 to 250,000 clones, with roughly 85% found just once. The sequencing input was PBMCs. The origin of the receptors is a woman between 45 and 60 years old in good health and CMV-seronegative.

This clone appeared a single time. The chain combines TRBV28 with TRBJ2-1, with D possibly TRBD2 on 6 matching bases. Trimming left V 2 bases short and J 5 bases short, with 28 bases between. The germline V gene encodes CDR1 MDHEN and CDR2 SYDVKM. The CDR3 contains 20 residues. CDR3 sequence: CASSLTLEGIKSTSHNEQFF. In DNA, the CDR3 is TGTGCCAGCAGTTTAACTTTGGAGGGGATTAAATCAACGTCGCACAATGAGCAGTTCTTC.

V is TRBV19 and J is TRBJ2-1; TRBD2 matches at 9 bases. This CDR3 has 15 amino acids. V dropped 5 bases and J dropped 6; count of bases not matched to a gene: 8. Germline V gene data show CDR1 as LNHDA and CDR2 as SQIVND (reference sequence). The CDR3 sequence: CASSPGGRVFNEQFF. The CDR3, as DNA: TGTGCCAGTAGTCCCGGCGGGAGGGTTTTCAATGAGCAGTTCTTC.

This clone has a single count. This chain joins TRBV27 and TRBJ2-2, with D tentatively TRBD1 (6 bases). CDR3 length: 15 residues. Deletions cut 5 bases from V and 4 bases from J, with 14 bases between. Germline CDR1 reads MNHEY; CDR2 reads SMNVEV (reference sequence). The chain's CDR3 is CASSPGHLFTGELFF. In nucleotides, the CDR3 is TGTGCCAGCAGTCCGGGACACCTCTTCACCGGGGAGCTGTTTTTT.

V usage is TRBV7-3 and J usage is TRBJ2-1; D possibly corresponds to TRBD2 (5 bases). This CDR3 spans 18 amino acids. Between the trimmed V and J ends, which lost 3 bases and 0 bases, there was a span of 18 bases. The germline CDR1 and CDR2 sequences are SGHTA and FQGTGA. CDR3 coding DNA: TGTGCCAGCAGCTTCCCAAGAGGGAGCGGCACCTCCTACAATGAGCAGTTCTTC. This codes for CASSFPRGSGTSYNEQFF.

The chain joins TRBV5-1 to TRBJ2-7; 7 nucleotides agree with TRBD1. Germline V lookup: CDR1 SGHRS, CDR2 YFSETQ. V shed 0 bases and J 4 bases; nucleotides not matched to a gene: 4. The CDR3 sequence is 14 residues long. The CDR3 sequence: CASSLGGTAYEQYF. The CDR3 bases are TGCGCCAGCAGCTTGGGGGGGACAGCTTACGAGCAGTACTTC.